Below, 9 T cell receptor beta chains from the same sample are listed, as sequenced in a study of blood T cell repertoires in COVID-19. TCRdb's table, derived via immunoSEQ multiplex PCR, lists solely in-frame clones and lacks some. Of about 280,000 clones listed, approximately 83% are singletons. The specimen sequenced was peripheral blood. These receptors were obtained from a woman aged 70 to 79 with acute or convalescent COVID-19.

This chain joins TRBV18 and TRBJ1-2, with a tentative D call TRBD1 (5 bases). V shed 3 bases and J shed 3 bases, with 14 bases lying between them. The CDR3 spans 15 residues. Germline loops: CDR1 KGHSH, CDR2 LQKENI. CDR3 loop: CASSPETEPYYGYTF. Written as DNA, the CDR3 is TGTGCCAGCTCACCCGAGACAGAGCCCTACTATGGCTACACCTTC.

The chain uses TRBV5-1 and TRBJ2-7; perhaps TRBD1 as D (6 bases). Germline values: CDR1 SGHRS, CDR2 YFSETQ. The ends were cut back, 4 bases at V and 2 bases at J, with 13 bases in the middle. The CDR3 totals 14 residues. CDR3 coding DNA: TGCGCCAGCAGCCCTACCGGGACACCCTACGAGCAGTACTTC. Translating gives CASSPTGTPYEQYF. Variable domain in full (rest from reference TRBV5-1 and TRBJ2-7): KAGVTQTPRYLIKTRGQQVTLSCSPISGHRSVSWYQQTPGQGLQFLFEYFSETQRNKGNFPGRFSGRQFSNSRSEMNVSTLELGDSALYLCASSPTGTPYEQYFGPGTRLTVT.

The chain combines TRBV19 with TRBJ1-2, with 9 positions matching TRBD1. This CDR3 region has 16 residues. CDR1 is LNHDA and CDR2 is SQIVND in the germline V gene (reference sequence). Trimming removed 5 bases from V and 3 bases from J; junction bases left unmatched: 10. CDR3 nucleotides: TGTGCCAGTAGTGCCGGGACAGGGTTCGTCGACTATGGCTACACCTTC. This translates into CASSAGTGFVDYGYTF.

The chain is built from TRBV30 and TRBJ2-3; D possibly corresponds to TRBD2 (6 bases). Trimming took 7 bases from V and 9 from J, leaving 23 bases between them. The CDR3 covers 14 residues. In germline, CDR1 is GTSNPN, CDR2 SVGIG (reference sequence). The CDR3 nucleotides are TGTGCCTCGTCCCCGGGACTCGCTCCGAAAACGCAGTATTTT. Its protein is CASSPGLAPKTQYF.

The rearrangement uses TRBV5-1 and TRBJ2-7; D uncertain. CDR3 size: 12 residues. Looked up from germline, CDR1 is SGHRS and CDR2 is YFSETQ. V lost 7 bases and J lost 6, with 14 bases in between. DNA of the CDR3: TGCGCCAGCGGAGAGCCGGTGGGCGAGCAGTACTTC. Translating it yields CASGEPVGEQYF.

The CDR3, as DNA: TGCGCCAGCAGCTTGGAGGGGTTCACAGATACGCAGTATTTT. Its protein product is CASSLEGFTDTQYF. This rearrangement joins TRBV5-1 to TRBJ2-3; D may be TRBD1 (5 bases). Trimming took 0 bases from V and 2 from J, leaving 7 bases between them. In germline, CDR1 is SGHRS, CDR2 YFSETQ. The CDR3 is 14 residues long.

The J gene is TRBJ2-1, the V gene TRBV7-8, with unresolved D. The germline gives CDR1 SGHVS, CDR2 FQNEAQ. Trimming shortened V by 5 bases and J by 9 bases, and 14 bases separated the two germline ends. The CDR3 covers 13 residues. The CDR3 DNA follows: TGTGCCAGCAGCCCCAGCACTATCGGTGAGCAGTTCTTC. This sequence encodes CASSPSTIGEQFF.

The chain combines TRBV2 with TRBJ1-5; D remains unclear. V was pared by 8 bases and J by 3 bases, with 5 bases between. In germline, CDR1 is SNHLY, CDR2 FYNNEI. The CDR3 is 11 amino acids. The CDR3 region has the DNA TGTGCCAGCGGCATCAATCAGCCCCAGCATTTT. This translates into CASGINQPQHF.

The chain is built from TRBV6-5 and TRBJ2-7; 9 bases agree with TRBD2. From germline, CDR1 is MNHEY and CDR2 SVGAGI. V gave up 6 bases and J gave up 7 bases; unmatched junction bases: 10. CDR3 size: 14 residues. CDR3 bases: TGTGCCAGCAGCGAGACTAGCGGCCTCGGGGAGCAGTACTTC. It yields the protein CASSETSGLGEQYF.